This TCR beta chain stems from a study of human T cells and chemical hapten exposure. Time point specified: patch test 2, 6 weeks after DPC sensitization. Described treatment: therapeutic diphenylcyclopropenone sensitization with weekly scalp DPC. Non-pregnant alopecia patients aged 18 to 70, suitable for DPC therapy. This clonotype was seen many times. As processed by the authors: Sample TCR totals centred on a median of around 95,000, ranging about 20,000 to 700,000. TCRdb re-called the RACE reads through MiXCR, storing one row per CDR3 protein. V and J calls and clone size were set by TCRdb, not the authors. The sample contains more than 90,000 distinct CDR3 sequences, over 9.5% of which appear only once. The CDR3 has 16 amino acids. The germline V gene has CDR1 SGHRS and CDR2 YFSETQ. Trimming took 0 bases from V and 4 from J; bases not matched to a gene: 5.

The chain joins TRBV5-1 to TRBJ2-1; 9 bases are a match to TRBD1. This TCR was recovered from a middle-aged woman with alopecia areata. Some clones in this sample may be carry-over from other donors' samples. The specimen was whole blood, collected in connection with sensitization to the hapten diphenylcyclopropenone (DPC). CDR3 sequence (DNA): TGCGCCAGCAGCTTGGGATCCGGACAGGGGTACAATGAGCAGTTCTTC. Amino acid sequence: CASSLGSGQGYNEQFF.